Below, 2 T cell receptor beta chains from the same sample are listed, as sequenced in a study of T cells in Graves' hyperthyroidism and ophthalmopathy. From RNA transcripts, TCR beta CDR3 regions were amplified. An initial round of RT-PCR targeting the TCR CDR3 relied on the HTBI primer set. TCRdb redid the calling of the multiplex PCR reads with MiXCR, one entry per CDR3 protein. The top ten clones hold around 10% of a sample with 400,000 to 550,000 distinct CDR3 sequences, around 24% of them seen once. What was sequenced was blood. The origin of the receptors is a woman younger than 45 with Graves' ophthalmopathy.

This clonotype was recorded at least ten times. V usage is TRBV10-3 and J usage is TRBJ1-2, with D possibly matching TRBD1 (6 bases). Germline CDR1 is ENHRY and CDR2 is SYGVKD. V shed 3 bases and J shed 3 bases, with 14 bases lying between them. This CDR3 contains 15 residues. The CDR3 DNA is TGTGCCATCAGTGATTACAGGGTAGTGGACTATGGCTACACCTTC. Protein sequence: CAISDYRVVDYGYTF.

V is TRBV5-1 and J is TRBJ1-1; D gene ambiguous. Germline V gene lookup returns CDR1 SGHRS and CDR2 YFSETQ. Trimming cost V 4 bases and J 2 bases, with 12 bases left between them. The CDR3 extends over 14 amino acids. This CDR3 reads CASSPRRVNTEAFF. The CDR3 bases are TGCGCCAGCAGCCCGCGGCGGGTAAACACTGAAGCTTTCTTT.